One and the same sample provided the 20 T cell receptor beta chains below, sequenced in a study of blood T cell repertoires in COVID-19. Sequencing used immunoSEQ multiplex PCR; TCRdb keeps in-frame clones, though not all of them. Of roughly 400,000 clones in the sample, roughly nine tenths are singletons; the top ten hold 0.8% to 0.9%. The sequenced material came from PBMCs or T cells enriched from blood (not recorded which). These receptors originate from a woman in her forties who had been exposed to COVID-19.

The chain joins TRBV7-9 to TRBJ1-4; 9 positions agree with TRBD1. Germline CDR1 and CDR2: SEHNR and FQNEAQ (reference sequence). CDR3 length: 15 amino acids. Trimming cost V 1 base and J 6 bases; bases outside gene matches: 3. The CDR3 sequence is CASSLGDRVDEKLFF. The CDR3 DNA follows: TGTGCCAGCAGCTTAGGGGACAGGGTGGATGAAAAACTGTTTTTT.

The chain joins TRBV10-3 to TRBJ1-2; no firm D call. This CDR3 spans 13 amino acids. Germline CDR1 reads ENHRY; CDR2 reads SYGVKD. V lost 3 bases and J 3 bases, leaving 8 bases between the germline ends. The CDR3: CAISENSYYGYTF. The CDR3 DNA follows: TGTGCCATCAGTGAAAACAGCTACTATGGCTACACCTTC.

This sequence joins TRBV6-6 and TRBJ1-6, with no clear D. The V end lost 8 bases, the J end lost 0 bases, and 14 bases lay between the germline ends. The CDR3 is 16 residues long. The germline gives CDR1 MNHNY, CDR2 SVGAGI (reference sequence). The CDR3 DNA reads as TGTGCCAGCGGCGAGACACCGAGCTCCTATAATTCACCCCTCCACTTT. It translates to CASGETPSSYNSPLHF.

Comments on this clone: The junction differs from germline at one of its ends, possibly a read error. The genes are TRBV7-8 and TRBJ2-7; 11 bases match TRBD1. Germline V gene sequence: CDR1 SGHVS, CDR2 FQNEAQ. This CDR3 comprises 12 residues. CDR3 loop: CASSSRTGGEAF. DNA of the CDR3: TGTGCCAGCAGCTCCCGGACAGGGGGCGAGGCCTTC.

J is TRBJ2-1 and V is TRBV10-3, with 13 bases lining up with TRBD2. The CDR3 runs 16 residues. Trimming removed 8 bases from V and 4 bases from J; junction bases left unmatched: 8. The germline CDR1 and CDR2 sequences are ENHRY and SYGVKD. The CDR3 region is CAIGTSGTTLYNEQFF. CDR3 sequence (DNA): TGTGCCATCGGGACTAGCGGGACGACCCTATACAATGAGCAGTTCTTC.

This chain joins TRBV7-8 and TRBJ2-3, with 10 positions matching TRBD2. This CDR3 region has 17 residues. The germline V gene encodes CDR1 SGHVS and CDR2 FQNEAQ. Losses at the gene ends were 2 bases for V and 0 bases for J; bases not matched to a gene: 5. The CDR3 DNA follows: TGTGCCAGCAGCTTATCCCGGACTAGCGGTAGCACAGATACGCAGTATTTT. Residues: CASSLSRTSGSTDTQYF.

This chain links TRBV12-3 or TRBV12-4 with TRBJ1-4, with D possibly TRBD1 on 6 matching bases. This CDR3 spans 13 amino acids. V gave up 5 bases and J gave up 4 bases, with 8 bases separating them. The CDR3 DNA reads TGTGCCAGCAGTGGACAGATTAATGAAAAACTGTTTTTT. It encodes CASSGQINEKLFF.

The V gene is TRBV18, the J gene TRBJ1-1; D ambiguous. The germline V gene encodes CDR1 KGHSH and CDR2 LQKENI. The CDR3 is 15 residues long. V shed 0 bases and J shed 3 bases, with 11 bases lying between them. CDR3 sequence reads: CASSPPSTRDTEAFF. Written as DNA, the CDR3 is TGTGCCAGCTCACCACCCTCGACCCGGGACACTGAAGCTTTCTTT.

This sequence joins TRBV7-2 and TRBJ2-1; D is unclear. Per the germline V gene, CDR1 is SGHTA and CDR2 is FQGNSA. The germline V and J ends were trimmed by 4 bases and 8 bases, with 21 bases remaining between them. The CDR3 has 16 amino acids. The CDR3 region is CASSSVRSRPLYEQFF. CDR3 nucleotides: TGTGCCAGCAGCTCGGTGAGGTCCCGTCCCCTTTATGAGCAGTTCTTC.

The chain joins TRBV24-1 to TRBJ2-7; no clear D. This CDR3 is built from 13 residues. Per the germline V gene, CDR1 is KGHDR and CDR2 is SFDVKD. V was clipped by 5 bases and J by 1 base, with 8 bases between them. The CDR3 nucleotides are TGTGCCACCAGTGTATCCGGTTCCTACGAGCAGTACTTC. As protein: CATSVSGSYEQYF.

V gene TRBV30 combines with J gene TRBJ2-7; 9 bases map to TRBD2. With V trimmed by 4 bases and J by 2 bases, 6 bases remained unmatched. The CDR3 is 14 residues long. Germline CDR1 reads GTSNPN; CDR2 reads SVGIG (reference sequence). The CDR3 region has the DNA TGTGCCTGGAATGCGGGAGGGCCCCCCTACGAGCAGTACTTC. Its protein product is CAWNAGGPPYEQYF.

V usage is TRBV12-5 and J usage is TRBJ2-1; weak D call: TRBD2 (6 bases). Germline assignment: CDR1 LGHNT and CDR2 FRNRAP. The CDR3 length is 17 residues. The V end lost 2 bases, the J end lost 9 bases, and 23 bases lay between the germline ends. The CDR3 loop is CASGLPLLSGPSGEQFF. The CDR3 DNA reads as TGTGCTAGTGGTTTGCCACTCCTTAGCGGCCCCAGTGGTGAGCAGTTCTTC.

The V call is TRBV19, the J call TRBJ1-1, with D maybe TRBD1 (5 bases). The CDR3 spans 14 residues. CDR1 is LNHDA and CDR2 is SQIVND in the germline V gene (reference sequence). The V end was cut by 6 bases, the J end by 5 bases, with 16 bases between. The DNA of the CDR3 is TGTGCCAGTAGCCCCACAGGTATGGGGACTGAAGCTTTCTTT. As protein: CASSPTGMGTEAFF.

The count of this clone is one. The gene calls are TRBV2 and TRBJ1-5; 8 nucleotides align to TRBD1. The CDR3 sequence is 13 residues long. The V gene's germline CDR1 is SNHLY and CDR2 FYNNEI. J gave up 6 bases and V 6 bases, and 4 bases lay outside the gene matches. CDR3 in DNA: TGTGCCAGCAGGACAGGGGTAAGTCAGCCCCAGCATTTT. Residues: CASRTGVSQPQHF.

The rearrangement uses TRBV6-5 and TRBJ2-6; the D is unclear. Trimming left V 6 bases short and J 0 bases short, with 6 bases between. CDR3 length: 14 residues. CDR1 is MNHEY, CDR2 SVGAGI, per germline. This chain's CDR3 is CASSPLSGANVLTF. The CDR3, as DNA: TGTGCCAGCAGCCCCCTCTCTGGGGCCAACGTCCTGACTTTC.

The J gene is TRBJ2-1, the V gene TRBV7-9; 8 bases are shared with TRBD2. There are 15 residues in the CDR3. The V and J ends lost 2 bases and 5 bases, in that order; junction bases with no gene match: 5. Germline V gene sequence: CDR1 SEHNR, CDR2 FQNEAQ (reference sequence). CDR3 nucleotides: TGTGCCAGCAGCTTAAGGGCGGGAGGAAACAATGAGCAGTTCTTC. This translates into CASSLRAGGNNEQFF.

The chain joins TRBV28 to TRBJ1-2, with TRBD1 matching 9 bases. Germline lookup yields CDR1 MDHEN and CDR2 SYDVKM. V dropped 6 bases and J dropped 3; count of bases not matched to a gene: 2. The CDR3 is made up of 13 amino acids. The CDR3 protein is CASRTGGDYGYTF. The CDR3 DNA reads as TGTGCCAGCAGGACAGGGGGGGACTATGGCTACACCTTC.

V and J are TRBV7-8 and TRBJ1-3, with D unclear. This CDR3 spans 16 amino acids. CDR1 is SGHVS and CDR2 is FQNEAQ in the germline V gene. V was trimmed by 1 base and J by 0 bases, leaving 10 bases between them. CDR3 residues: CASSLELVLSGNTIYF. The DNA for the CDR3 is TGTGCCAGCAGCTTAGAACTTGTTCTCTCTGGAAACACCATATATTTT.

The gene calls are TRBV5-1 and TRBJ1-3, with TRBD1 matching over 7 bases. Germline loops: CDR1 SGHRS, CDR2 YFSETQ. This CDR3 comprises 17 residues. Trimming removed 5 bases from V and 0 bases from J; junction bases left unmatched: 11. DNA for the CDR3: TGCGCCAGCAGTCGAAAGGGGGACAGCAGCTCTGGAAACACCATATATTTT. It is translated as CASSRKGDSSSGNTIYF.

This CDR3 reads CASSLLLRGNEAFF. The DNA for the CDR3 is TGTGCCAGCAGCTTACTCTTAAGAGGGAATGAAGCTTTCTTT. V gene TRBV11-2 combines with J gene TRBJ1-1; D gene ambiguous. The CDR3 is 14 amino acids. CDR1 is SGHAT and CDR2 is FQNNGV in the germline V gene. Trimming left V 2 bases short and J 7 bases short, with 14 bases between.